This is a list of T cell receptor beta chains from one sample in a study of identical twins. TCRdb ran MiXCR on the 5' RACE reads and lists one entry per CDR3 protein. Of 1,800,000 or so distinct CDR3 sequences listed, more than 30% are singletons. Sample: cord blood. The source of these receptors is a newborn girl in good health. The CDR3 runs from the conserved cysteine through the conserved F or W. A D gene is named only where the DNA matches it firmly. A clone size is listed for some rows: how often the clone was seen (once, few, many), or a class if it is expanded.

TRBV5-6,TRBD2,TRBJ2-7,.,TGTGCCAGCAGCTTTGGTAGACTAGCGGGAGAGTACGAGCAGTACTTC,CASSFGRLAGEYEQYF
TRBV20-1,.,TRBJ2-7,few,TGCAGTGCTAGATTGCCCACGGGGGAGCAGTACTTC,CSARLPTGEQYF
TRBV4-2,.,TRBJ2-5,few,TGTGCCAGCAGCCAAGGTTCGGGAAAAACCCAAGAGACCCAGTACTTC,CASSQGSGKTQETQYF
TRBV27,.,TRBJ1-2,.,TGTGCCAGCAGTTTGAGGTGGCAGGGAGAAGGCCACACCTTC,CASSLRWQGEGHTF
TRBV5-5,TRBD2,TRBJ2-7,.,TGTGCCAGCAGCTTGGAGGGGAGGGTCGGTTCCTACGAGCAGTACTTC,CASSLEGRVGSYEQYF
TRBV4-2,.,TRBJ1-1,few,TGTGCCAGCAGCCAAGATCGTCAGGGAGTGAACACTGAAGCTTTCTTT,CASSQDRQGVNTEAFF
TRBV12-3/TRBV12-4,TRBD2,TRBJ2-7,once,TGTGCCGGCAGTTTGTTAACTAGCGGCATTTCCTACGAGCAGTACTTC,CAGSLLTSGISYEQYF
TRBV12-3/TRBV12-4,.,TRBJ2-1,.,TGTGCCAGCAGTTTTGGGACAGCGGGCTATGAGCAGTTCTTC,CASSFGTAGYEQFF
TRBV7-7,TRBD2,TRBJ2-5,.,TGTGCTAGCAGCTTAGGACTAGCGGGAGAACAAGAGACCCAGTACTTC,CASSLGLAGEQETQYF
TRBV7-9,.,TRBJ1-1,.,TGTGCCATCAAAAATGCGGGGTTCCTCCTATTGAACACTGAAGCTTTCTTT,CAIKNAGFLLLNTEAFF
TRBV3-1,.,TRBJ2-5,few,TGTGCCAGCAGCCAAGATCCCTTAAAAGAGACCCAGTACTTC,CASSQDPLKETQYF
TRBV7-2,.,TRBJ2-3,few,TGTGCCAGCAGCTTTTTTGGGCGGGCTGGCGATACGCAGTATTTT,CASSFFGRAGDTQYF
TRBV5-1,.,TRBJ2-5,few,TGCGCCAGCAGCGGAAGACTAGGCCAAGAGACCCAGTACTTC,CASSGRLGQETQYF
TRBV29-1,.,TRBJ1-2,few,TGCAGCGTTGAAAGGGGGTTGGTCTATGGCTACACCTTC,CSVERGLVYGYTF
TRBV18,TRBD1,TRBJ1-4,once,TGTGCCAGCTCACGACCGGGACAGGGAACAAGAGCTAATGAAAAACTGTTTTTT,CASSRPGQGTRANEKLFF